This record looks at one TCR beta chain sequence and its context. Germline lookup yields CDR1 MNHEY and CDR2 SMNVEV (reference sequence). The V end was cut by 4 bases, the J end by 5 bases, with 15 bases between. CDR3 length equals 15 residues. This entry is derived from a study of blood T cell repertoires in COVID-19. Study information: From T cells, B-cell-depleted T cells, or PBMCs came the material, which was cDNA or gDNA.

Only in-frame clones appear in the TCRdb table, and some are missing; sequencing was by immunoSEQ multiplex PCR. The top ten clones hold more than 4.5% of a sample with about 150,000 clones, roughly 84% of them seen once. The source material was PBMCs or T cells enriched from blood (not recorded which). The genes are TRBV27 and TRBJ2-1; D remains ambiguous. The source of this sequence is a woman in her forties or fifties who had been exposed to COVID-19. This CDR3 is CASSSEPLRHNEQFF. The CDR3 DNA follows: TGTGCCAGCAGTTCCGAACCCCTACGCCACAATGAGCAGTTCTTC.